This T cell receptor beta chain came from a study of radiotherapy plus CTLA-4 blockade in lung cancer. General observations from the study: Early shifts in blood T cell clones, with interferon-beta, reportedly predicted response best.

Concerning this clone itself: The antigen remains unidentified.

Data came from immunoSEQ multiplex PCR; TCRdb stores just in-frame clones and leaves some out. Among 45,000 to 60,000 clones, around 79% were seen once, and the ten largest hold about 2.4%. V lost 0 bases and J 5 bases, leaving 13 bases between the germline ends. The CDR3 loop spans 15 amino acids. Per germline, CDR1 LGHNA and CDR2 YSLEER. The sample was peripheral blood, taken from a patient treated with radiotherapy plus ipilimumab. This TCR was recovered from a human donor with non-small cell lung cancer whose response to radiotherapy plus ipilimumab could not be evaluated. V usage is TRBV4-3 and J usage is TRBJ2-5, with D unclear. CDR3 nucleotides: TGCGCCAGCAGCCAAGATTTCCTCGGTCGGGAGACCCAGTACTTC. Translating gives CASSQDFLGRETQYF.